The clone carrying this T cell receptor beta chain was counted a few times. Donor samples were obtained from healthy Caucasian individuals from Russia, aged roughly 6 to 90. Investigators took about 9.1 milliliters of peripheral blood from every donor. Primers used in a second PCR of roughly 7 to 12 cycles were a sample-barcoded 5' primer and a J-beta primer mix. There were at least 2.5 million CDR3-containing paired-end reads obtained from each sample. TCRdb fed the 5' RACE reads into MiXCR, producing one record per CDR3 protein. Here the sample spans around 970,000 distinct CDR3 sequences, just over 50% being singletons. These data come from a study of blood T cells in healthy people across ages. Deletions cut 3 bases from V and 2 bases from J, with 13 bases between. The length of the CDR3 is 14 residues. CDR1 and CDR2 (germline): DFQATT, SNEGSKA (reference sequence).

Sequencing was done on a sample of blood. This receptor was taken from a woman aged 60 to 75 in good health. The chain carries TRBV20-1 and TRBJ2-5, with TRBD1 as a possible D gene (5 bases). The CDR3 nucleotides are TGCAGTGCTAGGAGACAGAGTAAACAAGAGACCCAGTACTTC. Amino acid sequence: CSARRQSKQETQYF.